This TCR beta chain stems from a study of long-term antiretroviral therapy in people with HIV. Regarding the study as a whole: Regardless of time point, clones expanded before ART dominated the repertoire. Diversity remained lower than transplant donor controls, even though it increased after ART. Older ART regimens were possibly in use when the blood was collected between the mid-2000s and the late 2010s.

Trimming cost V 3 bases and J 3 bases, with 14 bases left between them. The CDR3 is 15 residues long. The germline CDR1 and CDR2 sequences are KGHSH and LQKENI. Sequencing relied on immunoSEQ assay v3.0, run at survey level. Method: immunoSEQ multiplex PCR; TCRdb's copy keeps in-frame clones and lacks some. The repertoire has just over 20,000 clones, around 80% of them found once; the top ten carry about 8.4%. As to this clone: Its antigen remains unidentified.

This sequence originates from a middle-aged woman with HIV. This sequence joins TRBV18 and TRBJ1-2, with no clear D. The specimen was unsorted PBMCs, collected 4.1 years after starting antiretroviral therapy. The CDR3 DNA is TGTGCCAGCTCACCCCAAACGGGCGTCGACTATGGCTACACCTTC. Protein product: CASSPQTGVDYGYTF.